This TCR beta chain was profiled in a study of T cell responses to AZD1222 COVID-19 vaccine (dated by TCRdb to the early 2020s). General notes on the study: TCR sequencing covered roughly 230 trial participants: 200 to 220 given two doses of AZD1222 and about 26 given two doses of MenACWY control vaccine. Trial participants were enrolled into age subgroups of 18-55, 56-69 and 70-plus years, which contained approximately 150, 28 and 58 TCR-sequenced participants, respectively.

The label giving this sample's time point can be read as: about 28 days (+/-7) after the second vaccine dose. Because spike-specific TCR depth and breadth did not differ between the two schedules, AZD1222 recipients who got a second dose at roughly 4 weeks were pooled with those who got a second dose at roughly 12 weeks. The vaccinee samples were drawn from two UK trials, COV001 and COV002, one of which was a single-blind randomized controlled phase 2/3 trial testing AZD1222 (ChAdOx1 nCoV-19) in healthy adults. For TCRbeta chain sequencing, PBMC samples were collected from trial participants at day 0 and at day 28 after the second dose. Summary of the overall study and its limitations: Only 5 to 7 AZD1222 recipients were SARS-CoV-2 seropositive at baseline, limiting conclusions about previously exposed vaccinees. Most participants were white British and females outnumbered males, and the authors suggested that clonal diversity may have been underestimated. The whole spike protein was spanned by vaccine-associated CD4 TCRs, and dominant responses were seen in regions 160-218 and 743-854. Reportedly, almost half of the unique spike-specific TCRs recognized epitopes lying outside the regions that are mutated in the B.1.351 and B.1.1.7 variants. In the small 56-69-year group, the increase in depth fell short of significance, most likely because of low power. Because no day 14 peak-response samples were available, the repertoires could be characterized only after the peak T cell response. A significant rise in spike-specific TCR breadth and depth was observed after two AZD1222 doses relative to day 0 and relative to MenACWY recipients.

As regards this clone: Its antigen remains undetermined. No much larger clonotype is one base removed from it; base qualities were not supplied.

The germline V gene encodes CDR1 LNHDA and CDR2 SQIVND (reference sequence). Deletion took 8 bases off V and 0 bases off J, with a span of 8 bases between the germline ends. Measured from the cysteine to the phenylalanine, the CDR3 is 12 residues long. The CDR3 DNA has 36 bases and is translated from base 1. The CDR3 regions of human TCRbeta chains were analyzed by immunosequencing. The original methods were these. Repertoire TCRs were matched against a reference library of SARS-CoV-2-specific TCRs generated with the MIRA antigen-specificity platform. Breadth meant the fraction of unique TCRs that were SARS-CoV-2-associated, whereas depth meant the fraction of total T cells that were SARS-CoV-2-associated. Using the MIRA data, each spike-specific TCR was mapped to the spike region that the TCR reacts to and placed in a CD4 or CD8 class. Log10-transformed breadth and depth values were compared by one-way ANOVA with Sidak's multiple comparisons tests. TCRdb re-hosts the immuneACCESS table, in-frame sequences only. Its copies lack some clones; in the studies checked, an unresolved V gene accounts for under half of them, and the cause for the rest is not known. V and J calls plus clone size are reproduced from that table; the DNA served to infer D and trimming. The sample records 20,000 to 30,000 clones, roughly 91% of which are singletons. The ten largest clones add up to 30% to 40% of the sample.

Material: peripheral blood, obtained 28 days after the second AZD1222 dose. The V and J genes are TRBV19 and TRBJ2-7; the D gene is perhaps TRBD1, on 5 matching bases. The receptor was derived from an adult who received the AZD1222 COVID-19 vaccine. Here is the DNA: TGTGCCAGTCAGGACAACTCCTACGAGCAGTACTTC. Translated, this gives CASQDNSYEQYF.